What follows is one T cell receptor beta chain and its context. TCRdb re-called the 5' RACE reads and gives one entry per CDR3 protein, without DNA. This table holds about 300,000 distinct CDR3 sequences. The data stem from a study of monozygotic twins with inflammatory bowel disease. What was sequenced was blood. The TCR was taken from a human donor with ulcerative colitis or Crohn's disease, or a healthy co-twin of an affected twin (not recorded which).

CDR3 region: CASSPLGGGGTDTQYF. The chain joins TRBV7-6 to TRBJ2-3; TCRdb names TRBD2, which stays unverified in the absence of DNA. Looked up from germline, CDR1 is SGHVS and CDR2 is FNYEAQ. The CDR3 consists of 16 residues.